These 30 T cell receptor beta chains were all obtained from the same sample, sequenced in a study of CD8 T cells in ankylosing spondylitis. One entry per CDR3 protein results from TCRdb running MiXCR on the 5' RACE reads. The sample lists roughly 230,000 distinct CDR3 sequences; more than 9% were seen once. The sequencing input was blood, either unsorted or a sorted T cell fraction (not recorded which). Receptors were obtained from a male donor with ankylosing spondylitis or in good health (not recorded which).

In this sample, this clonotype turned up many times. This rearrangement joins TRBV2 to TRBJ1-4; 9 bases agree with TRBD1. Germline V gene lookup returns CDR1 SNHLY and CDR2 FYNNEI. The CDR3 runs 15 residues. Unmatched junction bases numbered 3, after V lost 7 bases and J lost 0 bases. The CDR3 is CASKRQGATNEKLFF. For the CDR3, the DNA is TGTGCCAGCAAACGACAGGGGGCAACTAATGAAAAACTGTTTTTT.

This clonotype has more than one count but fewer than ten. A much more abundant neighbour one base away suggests this may be a read error. The chain recombines TRBV5-5 with TRBJ1-1; D gene unclear. Trimming took off 4 bases at V and 3 bases at J, with 10 bases between the two ends. Looked up from germline, CDR1 is SGHKS and CDR2 is YYEKEE (reference sequence). The CDR3 length is 13 residues. CDR3 nucleotide sequence: TGTGCCAGCAGCCGGAACCGGGACACTGAAGCTTTCTTT. Amino acid sequence: CASSRNRDTEAFF.

About this clonotype itself: The germline gene is not matched at one end of the junction; a read error may be the cause. The chain combines TRBV7-2 with TRBJ2-5; TRBD1 is a possible D gene (6 bases). The CDR3 spans 17 residues. Per the germline V gene, CDR1 is SGHTA and CDR2 is FQGNSA. Here the CDR3 reads CVSSRRGRGTLQETQYF. The CDR3 coding sequence is TGTGTCAGCAGCCGCAGGGGACGGGGAACCCTCCAAGAGACCCAGTACTTC.

At least ten counts were recorded for this clonotype. CDR3 in amino acids: CASSLPGLNEKLFF. The CDR3 DNA follows: TGTGCCAGCAGCTTACCGGGGTTAAATGAAAAACTGTTTTTT. V gene TRBV7-2 combines with J gene TRBJ1-4; D call uncertain. This CDR3 contains 14 residues. V lost 2 bases and J 5 bases, leaving 9 bases between the germline ends. The germline CDR1 and CDR2 sequences are SGHTA and FQGNSA.

The gene calls are TRBV7-2 and TRBJ2-3; no firm D call. This CDR3 spans 16 amino acids. Trimming pared 1 base from V and 5 bases from J, leaving 16 bases between. Looked up from germline, CDR1 is SGHTA and CDR2 is FQGNSA. CDR3: CASSLGASHVGDTQYF. DNA of the CDR3: TGTGCCAGCAGCTTAGGGGCTTCTCATGTTGGAGATACGCAGTATTTT.

CDR3 DNA sequence: TGCAGTGCTAGATCGGACAGGGGACTGGACACTGAAGCTTTCTTT. The encoded protein is CSARSDRGLDTEAFF. The J gene is TRBJ1-1, the V gene TRBV20-1; 9 bases fit TRBD1. Germline CDR1 reads DFQATT; CDR2 reads SNEGSKA (reference sequence). The trim removed 2 bases at V and 3 bases at J, leaving 7 bases unmatched. The CDR3 spans 15 residues.

This chain connects TRBV7-2 to TRBJ2-5; tentative D call: TRBD1 (8 bases). The CDR3 has 15 residues. Per the germline V gene, CDR1 is SGHTA and CDR2 is FQGNSA. V was shortened by 5 bases and J by 3 bases, with 16 bases between the two germline ends. CDR3 residues: CASSTLTGGEETQYF. The CDR3 DNA sequence: TGTGCCAGCAGCACCCTCACAGGGGGGGAAGAGACCCAGTACTTC.

With regard to this clonotype: One end of the junction varies from germline; a read error may be responsible. The chain is built from TRBV4-3 and TRBJ2-1, with D possibly matching TRBD1 (6 bases). This CDR3 has 14 amino acids. In germline, CDR1 is LGHNA, CDR2 YSLEER. CDR3 loop: CANSQGPLYDEQFF. CDR3 bases: TGCGCCAACAGCCAGGGGCCCTTATACGATGAGCAGTTCTTC.

The genes are TRBV29-1 and TRBJ2-5, with D perhaps matching TRBD2 (5 bases). Germline values: CDR1 SQVTM, CDR2 ANQGSEA. Between the trimmed V and J ends, which lost 3 bases and 0 bases, there was a span of 11 bases. There are 14 residues in the CDR3. This chain's CDR3 is CSVDSDTDQETQYF. DNA for the CDR3: TGCAGCGTTGATAGCGATACGGACCAAGAGACCCAGTACTTC.

This clonotype has only one observation. The CDR3 DNA follows: TGTGCCAGCAGCCTCGGGACAATTGGCTACACCTTC. It yields the protein CASSLGTIGYTF. The rearrangement joins TRBV28 to TRBJ1-2; possibly TRBD1 for D (6 bases). The V and J ends lost 6 bases and 7 bases respectively, with 12 bases between them. The CDR3 totals 12 residues. Germline V lookup: CDR1 MDHEN, CDR2 SYDVKM.

At least ten counts were recorded for this clonotype. This sequence joins TRBV29-1 and TRBJ1-4, with D possibly TRBD1 on 6 matching bases. CDR1 and CDR2 (germline): SQVTM, ANQGSEA. V was trimmed by 6 bases and J by 3 bases, leaving 11 bases between them. The CDR3 contains 13 residues. CDR3 region: CSVGQPPNEKLFF. The CDR3 bases are TGCAGCGTCGGACAGCCTCCTAATGAAAAACTGTTTTTT.

This clonotype was observed at least ten times. This rearrangement joins TRBV3-1 to TRBJ2-3; 8 bases are shared with TRBD2. The germline gives CDR1 LGHDT, CDR2 YNNKEL (reference sequence). The CDR3 sequence is 16 residues long. V shed 6 bases and J 4 bases; nucleotides not matched to a gene: 12. CDR3 in amino acids: CASRRTGGVVADTQYF. The CDR3 coding sequence is TGTGCCAGCAGGAGAACGGGAGGGGTGGTAGCAGATACGCAGTATTTT.

At least ten counts were recorded for this clonotype. The V gene is TRBV4-2, the J gene TRBJ2-7; 15 bases align to TRBD2. Trimming cost V 1 base and J 0 bases; bases outside gene matches: 13. The germline CDR1 and CDR2 sequences are LGHNA and YNFKEQ. This CDR3 spans 21 amino acids. CDR3 nucleotides: TGTGCCAGCAGCCAAGCTAATCTTCGGGGACTAGCGGGAGGTTCCTCCTACGAGCAGTACTTC. This codes for CASSQANLRGLAGGSSYEQYF.

The sample holds many counts of this clonotype. This chain links TRBV5-1 with TRBJ2-1; D perhaps matches TRBD1 (6 bases). This CDR3 region has 18 residues. The ends were cut back, 3 bases at V and 0 bases at J, with 19 bases in the middle. Germline V gives CDR1 SGHRS, CDR2 YFSETQ. The CDR3 nucleotides are TGCGCCAGCAGCTCCCGGGACAAGGCTCCGAGCTCCTACAATGAGCAGTTCTTC. It encodes CASSSRDKAPSSYNEQFF. Based on the CDR3 plus reference TRBV5-1 and TRBJ2-1, the full variable domain is KAGVTQTPRYLIKTRGQQVTLSCSPISGHRSVSWYQQTPGQGLQFLFEYFSETQRNKGNFPGRFSGRQFSNSRSEMNVSTLELGDSALYLCASSSRDKAPSSYNEQFFGPGTRLTVL.

This clonotype was detected ten times or more. This chain connects TRBV25-1 to TRBJ2-7; TRBD2 aligns across 7 bases. The V gene end was trimmed by 3 bases and the J gene end by 3 bases; junction bases not matched to a gene: 5. Germline V gives CDR1 MGHDK, CDR2 SYGVNS. The CDR3 sequence is 14 residues long. The CDR3 here is CASSEGDYRYEQYF. As DNA, the CDR3 is TGTGCCAGCAGTGAGGGGGACTACCGCTACGAGCAGTACTTC.

This clonotype has more than one count but fewer than ten. This chain connects TRBV20-1 to TRBJ2-6; a weak D match, TRBD1 (5 bases). The V gene's germline CDR1 is DFQATT and CDR2 SNEGSKA (reference sequence). The CDR3 covers 15 residues. V lost 4 bases, J lost 1 base, and 11 bases lay in between. The CDR3 DNA sequence: TGCAGTGCTACCGCAGGGTCATCTGGGGCCAACGTCCTGACTTTC. Translation gives CSATAGSSGANVLTF.

Concerning this clonotype itself: Possible read error: a much larger clone is one base away. Here the CDR3 reads CAPRGVTVYGYTF. The CDR3 DNA sequence: TGTGCCCCCAGGGGAGTGACCGTCTATGGCTACACCTTC. The chain links TRBV25-1 to TRBJ1-2; D is possibly TRBD1 (6 bases). Germline V gene sequence: CDR1 MGHDK, CDR2 SYGVNS. The CDR3 spans 13 residues. Trimming removed 11 bases at V and 4 bases at J, with 17 bases between.

The sample holds many counts of this clonotype. The chain uses TRBV27 and TRBJ1-2; 12 positions match TRBD1. This CDR3 is 14 amino acids long. The J segment lost 7 bases and the V segment lost 5 bases, leaving 5 bases of the junction unmatched. Germline V gene lookup returns CDR1 MNHEY and CDR2 SMNVEV (reference sequence). Here the CDR3 DNA reads TGTGCCAGCAGTCCGGGGACAGGGGGCTTTGGCTACACCTTC. It is translated as CASSPGTGGFGYTF.

This clonotype showed up many times. V and J are TRBV6-1 and TRBJ2-7, with 10 bases lining up with TRBD2. The germline CDR1 and CDR2 sequences are MNHNS and SASEGT. J lost 7 bases, V lost 7 bases, and 13 bases had no gene match. The CDR3 contains 15 residues. CDR3 protein: CASTTSSGGPLEQYF. In nucleotides, the CDR3 is TGTGCCAGCACGACGTCTAGCGGGGGTCCCCTGGAGCAGTACTTC.

The chain recombines TRBV20-1 with TRBJ1-2, with D possibly being TRBD1 (5 bases). This CDR3 has 17 residues. V lost 2 bases, J lost 4 bases, and 23 bases lay in between. Germline CDR1 and CDR2: DFQATT and SNEGSKA (reference sequence). The CDR3 DNA is TGCAGTGCTAGAAACATGGGACGGGGGGGGACTGGCTATGGCTACACCTTC. Residues: CSARNMGRGGTGYGYTF.

The V gene is TRBV7-9, the J gene TRBJ1-1; the match to TRBD1 covers 7 bases. The CDR3 is 16 residues long. V trimming: 2 bases; J trimming: 2 bases; junction bases outside the gene matches: 8. CDR1 is SEHNR and CDR2 is FQNEAQ in the germline V gene (reference sequence). The CDR3 DNA is TGTGCCAGCAGCTTAACCCCTGACAGGGCCAACACTGAAGCTTTCTTT. Translating it yields CASSLTPDRANTEAFF.

This clonotype was found many times. The gene calls are TRBV5-6 and TRBJ2-5; D unresolved. The V gene's germline CDR1 is SGHDT and CDR2 YYEEEE. The length of the CDR3 is 14 residues. V was shortened by 3 bases and J by 5 bases, with 14 bases between the two germline ends. Here the CDR3 reads CASSSLSGRETQYF. The DNA of the CDR3 is TGTGCCAGCAGCTCCCTCTCCGGCAGGGAGACCCAGTACTTC.

In this sample, this clonotype turned up many times. V gene TRBV13 combines with J gene TRBJ2-7, with 8 bases lining up with TRBD1. The CDR3 has 17 residues. J lost 2 bases, V lost 4 bases, and 13 bases had no gene match. Germline lookup yields CDR1 PRHDT and CDR2 FYEKMQ (reference sequence). This CDR3 reads CASSSLPTGQGTYEQYF. CDR3 nucleotide sequence: TGTGCCAGCAGCTCACTACCCACCGGACAGGGAACCTACGAGCAGTACTTC.

The sample holds many counts of this clonotype. V is TRBV20-1 and J is TRBJ1-5; D gene unclear. V was trimmed by 6 bases and J by 6 bases, leaving 18 bases between them. The CDR3 totals 14 residues. Germline-derived CDR1 and CDR2 are DFQATT and SNEGSKA (reference sequence). In DNA, the CDR3 is TGCAGTGCGAAAAAGGGTGCAGCAGGTCAGCCCCAGCATTTT. Amino acids: CSAKKGAAGQPQHF.

This clonotype was seen more than once but under ten times. This chain joins TRBV30 and TRBJ2-5; D remains unclear. Between the trimmed V and J ends, which lost 1 base and 2 bases, there was a span of 14 bases. The CDR3 is 15 residues long. Germline V lookup: CDR1 GTSNPN, CDR2 SVGIG (reference sequence). CDR3 bases: TGTGCCTGGAGTGGAGGAGAAACCTTACAAGAGACCCAGTACTTC. Its protein product is CAWSGGETLQETQYF.

The rearrangement uses TRBV7-9 and TRBJ2-3; no firm D call. Germline assignment: CDR1 SEHNR and CDR2 FQNEAQ (reference sequence). The CDR3 loop spans 12 amino acids. The V end was cut by 4 bases, the J end by 4 bases, with 6 bases between. In DNA, the CDR3 is TGTGCCAGCAGCTCCCTACCAGATACGCAGTATTTT. It codes for CASSSLPDTQYF.

This clonotype was recorded at least ten times. V is TRBV4-1 and J is TRBJ1-4; no clear D gene. The length of the CDR3 is 14 residues. The ends were cut back, 4 bases at V and 5 bases at J, with 11 bases in the middle. Germline V gene lookup returns CDR1 MGHRA and CDR2 YSYEKL. The chain's CDR3 is CASSLVGSNEKLFF. CDR3 DNA sequence: TGCGCCAGCAGCCTAGTGGGGTCGAATGAAAAACTGTTTTTT.

This clonotype was counted many times. This chain connects TRBV6-1 to TRBJ2-2; maybe TRBD1 (5 bases). CDR3 length equals 13 residues. V was trimmed by 7 bases and J by 2 bases, leaving 8 bases between them. Germline CDR1 reads MNHNS; CDR2 reads SASEGT. CDR3 amino acids: CASNQGNTGELFF. Here the CDR3 DNA reads TGTGCCAGCAATCAGGGAAACACCGGGGAGCTGTTTTTT.

V usage is TRBV29-1 and J usage is TRBJ2-4; the D gene could be TRBD1 or TRBD2 (5 bases each). Germline loops: CDR1 SQVTM, CDR2 ANQGSEA. This CDR3 region has 14 residues. The V end was cut by 4 bases, the J end by 7 bases, with 17 bases between. The CDR3 loop is CSVVPFGTGNIQYF. CDR3 bases: TGCAGCGTTGTCCCTTTTGGGACGGGGAACATTCAGTACTTC.

A few counts support this clonotype. The gene calls are TRBV20-1 and TRBJ2-5, with 9 bases matching TRBD2. This CDR3 has 15 amino acids. Germline assignment: CDR1 DFQATT and CDR2 SNEGSKA (reference sequence). V dropped 0 bases and J dropped 2; count of bases not matched to a gene: 4. CDR3 sequence: CSARDLAGHQETQYF. Written as DNA, the CDR3 is TGCAGTGCTAGAGATCTAGCGGGACATCAAGAGACCCAGTACTTC.